The 2 T cell receptor beta chains given below trace back to one sample, sequenced in a study of patients and donors after allogeneic stem cell transplantation. TCRdb analysed the RT-PCR reads with MiXCR anew, one entry per CDR3 protein. The sample has 390,000 or so distinct CDR3 sequences, more than 15% seen once. The sequencing input was blood, either unsorted or a sorted T cell fraction (not recorded which). These receptors were taken from a human donor who was either an allogeneic HSCT recipient or a stem cell or donor lymphocyte infusion donor (not recorded which). It is not recorded whose cells these are; they may come from a transplant donor.

The gene calls are TRBV6-1 and TRBJ2-1, with D possibly being TRBD1 (5 bases). V was trimmed by 4 bases and J by 0 bases, leaving 10 bases between them. Germline loops: CDR1 MNHNS, CDR2 SASEGT. The CDR3 loop spans 15 amino acids. The CDR3 spells CASSATGLSYNEQFF. The CDR3 DNA reads TGTGCCAGCAGTGCCACAGGCCTCTCCTACAATGAGCAGTTCTTC.

This clonotype was counted between two and nine times. J is TRBJ2-5 and V is TRBV7-9; TRBD1 matches 7 bases. CDR1 SEHNR and CDR2 FQNEAQ come from the germline V gene (reference sequence). The CDR3 is 15 amino acids. V dropped 4 bases and J dropped 10; count of bases not matched to a gene: 15. This CDR3 is CASSSLDRSQGDQYF. The CDR3, as DNA: TGTGCCAGCAGCTCCCTGGACAGGTCCCAGGGGGACCAGTACTTC.